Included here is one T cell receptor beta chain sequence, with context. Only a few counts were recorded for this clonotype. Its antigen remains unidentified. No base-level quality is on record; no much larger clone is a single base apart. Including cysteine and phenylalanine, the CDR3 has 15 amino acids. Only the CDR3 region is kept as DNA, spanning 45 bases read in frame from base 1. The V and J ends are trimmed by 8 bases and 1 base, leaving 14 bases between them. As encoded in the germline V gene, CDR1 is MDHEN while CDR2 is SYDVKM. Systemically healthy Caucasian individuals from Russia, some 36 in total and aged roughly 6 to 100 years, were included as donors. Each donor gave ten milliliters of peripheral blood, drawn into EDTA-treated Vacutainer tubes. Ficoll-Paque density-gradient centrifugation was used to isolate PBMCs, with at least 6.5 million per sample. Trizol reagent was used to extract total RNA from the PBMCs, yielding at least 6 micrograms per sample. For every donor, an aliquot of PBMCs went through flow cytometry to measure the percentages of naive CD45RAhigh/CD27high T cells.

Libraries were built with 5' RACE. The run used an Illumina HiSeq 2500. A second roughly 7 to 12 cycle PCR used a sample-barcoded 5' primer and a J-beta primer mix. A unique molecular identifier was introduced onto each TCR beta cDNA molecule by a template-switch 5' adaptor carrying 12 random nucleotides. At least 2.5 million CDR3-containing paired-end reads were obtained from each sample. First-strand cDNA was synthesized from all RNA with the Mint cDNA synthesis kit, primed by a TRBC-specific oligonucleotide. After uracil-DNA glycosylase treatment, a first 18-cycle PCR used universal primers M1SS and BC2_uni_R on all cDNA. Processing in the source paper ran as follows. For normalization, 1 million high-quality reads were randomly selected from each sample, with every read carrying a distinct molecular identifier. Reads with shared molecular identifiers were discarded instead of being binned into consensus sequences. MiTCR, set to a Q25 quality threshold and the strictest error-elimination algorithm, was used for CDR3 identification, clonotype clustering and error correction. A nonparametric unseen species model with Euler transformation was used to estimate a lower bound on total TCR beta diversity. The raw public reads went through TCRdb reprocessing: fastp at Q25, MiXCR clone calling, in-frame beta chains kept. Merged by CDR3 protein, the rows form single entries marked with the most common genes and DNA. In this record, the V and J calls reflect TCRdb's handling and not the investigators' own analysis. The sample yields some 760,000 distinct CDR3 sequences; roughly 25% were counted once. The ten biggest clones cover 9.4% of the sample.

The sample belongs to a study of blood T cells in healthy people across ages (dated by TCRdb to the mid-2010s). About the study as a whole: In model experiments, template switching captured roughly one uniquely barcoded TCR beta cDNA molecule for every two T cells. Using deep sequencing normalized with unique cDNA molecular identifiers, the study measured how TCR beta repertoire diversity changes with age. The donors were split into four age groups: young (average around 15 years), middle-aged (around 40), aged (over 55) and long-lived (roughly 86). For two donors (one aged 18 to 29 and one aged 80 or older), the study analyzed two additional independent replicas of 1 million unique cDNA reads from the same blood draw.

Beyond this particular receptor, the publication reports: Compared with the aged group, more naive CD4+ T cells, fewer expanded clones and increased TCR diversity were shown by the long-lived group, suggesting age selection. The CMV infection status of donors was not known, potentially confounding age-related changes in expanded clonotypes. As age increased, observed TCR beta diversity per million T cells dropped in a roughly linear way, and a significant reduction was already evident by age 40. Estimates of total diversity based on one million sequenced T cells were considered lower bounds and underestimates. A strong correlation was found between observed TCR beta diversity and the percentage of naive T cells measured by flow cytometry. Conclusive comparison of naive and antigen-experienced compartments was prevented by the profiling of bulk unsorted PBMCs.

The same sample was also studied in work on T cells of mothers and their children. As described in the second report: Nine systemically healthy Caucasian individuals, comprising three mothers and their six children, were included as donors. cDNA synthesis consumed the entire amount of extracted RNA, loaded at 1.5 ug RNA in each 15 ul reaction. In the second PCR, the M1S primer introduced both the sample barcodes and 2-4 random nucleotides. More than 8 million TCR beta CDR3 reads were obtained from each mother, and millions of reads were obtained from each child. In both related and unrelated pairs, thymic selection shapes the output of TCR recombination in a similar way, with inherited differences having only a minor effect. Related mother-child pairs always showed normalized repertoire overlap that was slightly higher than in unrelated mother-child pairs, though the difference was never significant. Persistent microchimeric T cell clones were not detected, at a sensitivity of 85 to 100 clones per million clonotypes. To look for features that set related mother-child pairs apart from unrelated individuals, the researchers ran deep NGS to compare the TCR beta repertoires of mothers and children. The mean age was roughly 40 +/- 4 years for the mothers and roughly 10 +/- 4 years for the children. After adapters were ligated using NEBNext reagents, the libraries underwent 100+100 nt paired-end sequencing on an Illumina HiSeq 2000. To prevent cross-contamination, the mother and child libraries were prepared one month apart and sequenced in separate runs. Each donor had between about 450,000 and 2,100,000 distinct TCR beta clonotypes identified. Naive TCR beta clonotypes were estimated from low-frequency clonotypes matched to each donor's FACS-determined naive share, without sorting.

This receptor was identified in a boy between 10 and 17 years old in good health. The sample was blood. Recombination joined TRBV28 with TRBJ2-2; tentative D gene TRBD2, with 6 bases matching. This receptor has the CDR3 CASPPRGLNTGELFF. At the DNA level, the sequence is TGTGCCAGCCCCCCAAGGGGACTGAACACCGGGGAGCTGTTTTTT.